These T cell receptor beta chains were read from a single sample in a study of T cell responses to AZD1222 COVID-19 vaccine. The data were produced by immunoSEQ multiplex PCR, yet TCRdb's version contains in-frame clones alone and is incomplete. Among approximately 73,000 clones, roughly 80% were seen once, and the ten largest hold roughly 3.1%. The sample consisted of peripheral blood, taken on day 0 of AZD1222 vaccination. The receptors stem from an adult in good health. The CDR3 runs from the conserved cysteine through the conserved F or W. A D gene is named only where the DNA matches it firmly. Size is omitted from some rows. Given values are once, few, many or a class for expanded clones.

v_gene,abundance,j_gene,d_gene,CDR3aa,CDR3nt
TRBV6-5,NA,TRBJ1-3,NA,CASSSGSVSGNTIYF,TGTGCCAGCAGTTCAGGGTCCGTCTCTGGAAACACCATATATTTT
TRBV7-2,NA,TRBJ1-5,NA,CASSFDTYQPQHF,TGTGCCAGCAGCTTCGACACCTATCAGCCCCAGCATTTT
TRBV19,NA,TRBJ2-7,TRBD2,CASTTAGIDEQYF,TGTGCCAGTACAACAGCGGGAATAGACGAGCAGTACTTC
TRBV7-2,NA,TRBJ1-6,NA,CASSLEASISPLHF,TGTGCCAGCAGCTTAGAGGCGAGTATTTCACCCCTCCACTTT
TRBV14,NA,TRBJ2-5,NA,CASSFRVGSTKETQYF,TGTGCCAGCAGCTTTCGGGTGGGCTCAACGAAGGAGACCCAGTACTTC
TRBV12-3/TRBV12-4,NA,TRBJ1-2,NA,CASSLAGSSPTF,TGTGCCAGCAGTTTGGCAGGGTCGTCGCCCACCTTC
TRBV7-2,once,TRBJ1-2,NA,CASSSNGDGNYGYTF,TGTGCCAGCAGCTCAAATGGGGACGGAAACTATGGCTACACCTTC
TRBV6-5,NA,TRBJ2-4,NA,CASSYSHLAKNIQYF,TGTGCCAGCAGTTACTCTCACCTAGCCAAAAACATTCAGTACTTC
TRBV4-3,once,TRBJ2-1,TRBD1,CASSQGTGEHNEQFF,TGCGCCAGCAGCCAGGGGACAGGGGAACACAATGAGCAGTTCTTC
TRBV4-3,NA,TRBJ2-2,NA,CASSQQGGNTGELFF,TGCGCCAGCAGCCAGCAGGGGGGGAACACCGGGGAGCTGTTTTTT
TRBV7-8,once,TRBJ1-4,NA,CASSSTMGGGVNEKLFF,TGTGCCAGCAGCTCTACCATGGGGGGAGGGGTTAATGAAAAACTGTTTTTT
TRBV18,NA,TRBJ1-4,NA,CASSAQGREKLFF,TGTGCCAGCTCAGCGCAGGGAAGGGAAAAACTGTTTTTT
TRBV5-1,NA,TRBJ1-1,NA,CASSLEGHQDTEAFF,TGCGCCAGCAGCTTGGAGGGCCACCAGGACACTGAAGCTTTCTTT
TRBV20-1,NA,TRBJ2-3,NA,CSAPWADTQYF,TGCAGTGCTCCTTGGGCAGATACGCAGTATTTT
TRBV3-1/TRBV3-2,few,TRBJ1-2,TRBD1,CASSLTGTGAPWGYTF,TGTGCCAGCAGCCTAACGGGAACAGGGGCGCCGTGGGGCTACACCTTC
TRBV7-9,NA,TRBJ1-1,NA,CASSLGASSEAFF,TGTGCCAGCAGCTTAGGAGCCAGCTCTGAAGCTTTCTTT
TRBV6-2/TRBV6-3,NA,TRBJ1-1,NA,CASSVQAVNTEAFF,TGTGCCAGCAGCGTACAGGCGGTGAACACTGAAGCTTTCTTT
TRBV5-1,once,TRBJ2-2,NA,CASSLITGTGELFF,TGCGCCAGCAGCCTTATAACTGGCACCGGGGAGCTGTTTTTT
TRBV6-5,NA,TRBJ1-1,NA,CASTPWGSDTEAFF,TGTGCCAGCACCCCTTGGGGGTCGGACACTGAAGCTTTCTTT
TRBV4-1,NA,TRBJ1-2,NA,CASSQAALNGYTF,TGCGCCAGCAGCCAAGCCGCATTAAATGGCTACACCTTC
TRBV7-2,NA,TRBJ2-1,TRBD2,CASSREGGYNEQFF,TGTGCCAGCAGCCGGGAGGGCGGCTACAATGAGCAGTTCTTC
TRBV5-8,NA,TRBJ1-2,TRBD1,CASSKEISGGAGSYGYTF,TGTGCCAGCAGCAAAGAGATCTCAGGGGGCGCCGGAAGTTATGGCTACACCTTC
TRBV30,NA,TRBJ1-1,NA,CAWRIGTEAFF,TGTGCCTGGAGGATAGGGACTGAAGCTTTCTTT
TRBV20-1,once,TRBJ2-7,TRBD1,CSASPDRDNEQYF,TGCAGTGCTAGTCCCGACAGGGATAACGAGCAGTACTTC
TRBV6-5,NA,TRBJ2-2,NA,CASSYSSWNTGELFF,TGTGCCAGCAGTTACTCGAGCTGGAACACCGGGGAGCTGTTTTTT
TRBV4-1,NA,TRBJ2-7,TRBD2,CASSRIRGLAGAGYEQYF,TGCGCCAGCAGCCGGATAAGGGGACTAGCGGGAGCGGGCTACGAGCAGTACTTC
TRBV6-5,NA,TRBJ1-1,TRBD1,CASSTGTGRTEAFF,TGTGCCAGCAGTACCGGGACAGGGAGGACTGAAGCTTTCTTT
TRBV29-1,NA,TRBJ1-2,TRBD1,CSVTGENGYTF,TGCAGCGTTACAGGGGAGAATGGCTACACCTTC
TRBV24-1,NA,TRBJ2-1,NA,CATIGPHNEQFF,TGTGCCACTATCGGACCACACAATGAGCAGTTCTTC
TRBV3-1/TRBV3-2,NA,TRBJ1-2,NA,CASSQVAVGPNYGYTF,TGTGCCAGCAGCCAAGTGGCAGTGGGGCCTAACTATGGCTACACCTTC
TRBV19,NA,TRBJ1-2,NA,CASSIIGDYGYTF,TGTGCCAGTAGTATCATCGGGGACTATGGCTACACCTTC
TRBV28,NA,TRBJ1-2,TRBD1,CASSPGTGGARGYTF,TGTGCCAGCAGTCCAGGGACAGGGGGCGCGAGAGGCTACACCTTC
TRBV18,NA,TRBJ2-2,NA,CASSPQRELFF,TGTGCCAGCTCACCCCAGCGGGAGCTGTTTTTT
TRBV2,NA,TRBJ2-7,TRBD2,CASRLAGVYEQYF,TGTGCCAGCAGACTAGCGGGAGTCTACGAGCAGTACTTC
TRBV6-2/TRBV6-3,once,TRBJ2-7,NA,CASSYFGGSYEQYF,TGTGCCAGCAGTTACTTCGGGGGCTCCTACGAGCAGTACTTC
TRBV5-6,NA,TRBJ1-2,NA,CASSHDSLGYTF,TGTGCCAGCAGCCACGACAGCCTTGGCTACACCTTC
TRBV10-3,NA,TRBJ2-7,NA,CAISGQASSYEQYF,TGTGCCATCAGTGGACAGGCGAGCTCCTACGAGCAGTACTTC
TRBV14,NA,TRBJ1-1,NA,CASSLGLNTEAFF,TGTGCCAGCAGCTTAGGGCTGAACACTGAAGCTTTCTTT
TRBV11-3,NA,TRBJ2-2,NA,CASGPGNTGELFF,TGTGCCAGCGGGCCGGGAAACACCGGGGAGCTGTTTTTT
TRBV5-8,NA,TRBJ2-1,NA,CASGARAHNEQFF,TGTGCCAGCGGCGCCAGGGCTCACAATGAGCAGTTCTTC
TRBV2,NA,TRBJ1-4,NA,CASSGGGLGEKLFF,TGTGCCAGCAGTGGTGGGGGGTTGGGTGAAAAACTGTTTTTT
TRBV11-2,NA,TRBJ2-7,NA,CASSLGAGTGDEQYF,TGTGCCAGCAGCTTAGGGGCTGGAACCGGCGACGAGCAGTACTTC
TRBV7-2,few,TRBJ2-7,NA,CASSAGRDYEQYF,TGTGCCAGCAGTGCGGGACGGGACTACGAGCAGTACTTC
TRBV4-3,NA,TRBJ1-6,NA,CASSQVGGGSYNSPLHF,TGCGCCAGCAGCCAAGTAGGAGGGGGCTCCTATAATTCACCCCTCCACTTT
TRBV7-2,NA,TRBJ1-2,NA,CASRPSGVDGYTF,TGTGCCAGCCGGCCATCCGGGGTGGATGGCTACACCTTC
TRBV20-1,NA,TRBJ1-5,NA,CSASLVDNNQPQHF,TGCAGTGCTAGTTTGGTAGACAACAATCAGCCCCAGCATTTT
TRBV18,once,TRBJ2-1,NA,CASSPPPRGDLNEQFF,TGTGCCAGCTCACCACCCCCCAGGGGTGACCTCAATGAGCAGTTCTTC
TRBV13,NA,TRBJ1-2,NA,CASSRREERGYTF,TGTGCCAGCAGCCGGAGGGAGGAGCGAGGCTACACCTTC
TRBV6-6,NA,TRBJ1-5,NA,CASSPPSNQPQHF,TGTGCCAGCAGTCCGCCTAGCAATCAGCCCCAGCATTTT
TRBV11-1,NA,TRBJ1-6,NA,CASSPRSGDSPLHF,TGTGCCAGCAGCCCACGTTCGGGAGATTCACCCCTCCACTTT
TRBV5-4,NA,TRBJ2-5,NA,CASSLGWDQETQYF,TGTGCCAGCAGCTTGGGATGGGACCAAGAGACCCAGTACTTC
TRBV29-1,NA,TRBJ1-6,TRBD1,CSAGQGDNSPLHF,TGCAGCGCCGGACAGGGGGATAATTCACCCCTCCACTTT
TRBV6-2/TRBV6-3,few,TRBJ1-2,NA,CASSYGPGDGYTF,TGTGCCAGCAGTTATGGTCCGGGGGATGGCTACACCTTC
TRBV30,NA,TRBJ1-4,NA,CAWSGIGGTNEKLFF,TGTGCCTGGAGTGGAATTGGGGGAACTAATGAAAAACTGTTTTTT
TRBV5-5,once,TRBJ1-3,NA,CASSPVTSGGNTIYF,TGTGCCAGCAGCCCTGTTACGTCCGGGGGAAACACCATATATTTT
TRBV10-3,NA,TRBJ1-1,NA,CATDDSDSTEAFF,TGTGCCACCGACGATTCCGACAGCACTGAAGCTTTCTTT
TRBV15,NA,TRBJ2-4,NA,CATSRDRNIQYF,TGTGCCACCAGCAGAGATAGAAACATTCAGTACTTC
TRBV2,NA,TRBJ2-3,NA,CASKREDTQYF,TGTGCCAGCAAAAGGGAAGATACGCAGTATTTT